The rows below give T cell receptor beta chains drawn from one sample of a study of blood T cell repertoires in COVID-19. Clones were read by immunoSEQ multiplex PCR, and TCRdb kept only the in-frame ones, dropping some. The data contain 200,000 to 300,000 clones, 86% of them seen just once; the ten biggest clones take up over 1.5%. Sequenced: peripheral blood. The receptors were sampled from a young man with active or convalescent COVID-19. Both conserved end residues are part of each CDR3.

TRBV6-6 | CASRRDSGRNTEAFF
TRBV19 | CASSTWDRDQPQHF
TRBV4-2 | CASSQVQEDNSPLHF
TRBV6-5 | CASTFGGRGNEKLFF
TRBV30 | CACRDRSSYNEQFF
TRBV7-3 | CASSSRAVRGGITDTQYF
TRBV7-2 | CASSPKRRGQPQHF
TRBV5-1 | CASTNRRDSGNSPLHF
TRBV7-3 | CASSPASGAGANVLTF
TRBV5-5 | CASSLTSGGYDASTDTQYF
TRBV10-1 | CASSSSGGPPATQYF
TRBV4-2 | CASSQDAGGADEQFF
TRBV9 | CASSVARNWNYGYTF
TRBV2 | CASSEALEPGLNTDTQYF
TRBV23-1 | CASSPSRDRGRKTEAFF
TRBV10-1 | CASSPRGNQPQHF
TRBV7-6 | CASSLKFAGVRGNTIYF
TRBV9 | CASSGTEGNTIYF
TRBV6-5 | CASRSGTGNEKLFF
TRBV5-4 | CASSHPSGEELFF
TRBV4-2 | CASSLGLGTSGEETQYF
TRBV4-1 | CASSQDAGARNTIYF
TRBV25-1 | CASSARGSDTQYF
TRBV13 | CASSLVGHANTEAFF
TRBV19 | CASSIGGALQETQYF
TRBV12-3/TRBV12-4 | CASGNTHEQYF
TRBV11-2 | CASSLEGLATGELFF
TRBV11-2 | CASSEQGAGGYTF
TRBV27 | CASSDRGQTDTQYF
TRBV3-1/TRBV3-2 | CASSPHGLAGTNTGELFF
TRBV24-1 | CATSDGSGTFYGYTF
TRBV6-5 | CASSLDPGNTIYF
TRBV11-2 | CASSLAWGTSYEQYF
TRBV19 | CASSIAGGSDTEAFF
TRBV19 | CASSIGLRGSNQPQHF
TRBV13 | CASSSYGPEGGGTGELFF
TRBV6-2/TRBV6-3 | CASSYSRDRVVNEQFF
TRBV7-2 | CASSPDSHLGNQPQHF
TRBV7-9 | CASSLRSDFTGELFF
TRBV4-2 | CASSQEGSGAYNEQFF
TRBV6-5 | CASRDSERANYGYTF
TRBV6-5 | CASSQGRAPNQPQHF
TRBV3-1/TRBV3-2 | CASSHWTGLNTEAFF
TRBV4-2 | CASSQDQYRGPEAFF
TRBV2 | CASSPDRDPGYTF
TRBV9 | CASSLDRGAPSFF